Listed here is a single T cell receptor beta chain. Its antigen is unknown. The sample originates from a study of T cell repertoires in cytomegalovirus infection. Study summary: CMV infection plus the matching HLA type was flagged by public TCR beta signatures. Points from the study as a whole: The response measured ex vivo was dominated by TCR beta clonotypes (HLA-C-restricted and CMV-specific). Based on cumulative public TCR beta family frequency, carriers of CMV plus the relevant HLA were identified.

Germline V gene lookup returns CDR1 SGHTA and CDR2 FQGNSA. The junction had 8 bases not matched to a gene; V was cut back by 1 base and J by 5 bases. The CDR3 loop spans 16 amino acids. TCRdb re-called the reads with MiXCR, one entry per CDR3 protein. The top ten clones hold roughly 16% of a sample with about 260,000 distinct CDR3 sequences, roughly 10% of them seen once. The chain uses TRBV7-2 and TRBJ2-5; 9 nucleotides agree with TRBD2. This receptor was identified in a human donor in good health (CMV status not recorded). Some clones in this sample may be carry-over from other donors' samples. The source material was PBMCs. The CDR3 is CASSLGNLAGRETQYF. DNA of the CDR3: TGTGCCAGCAGCTTAGGAAATCTAGCGGGACGGGAGACCCAGTACTTC. Supplemented by reference TRBV7-2 and TRBJ2-5, the full variable domain reads GAGVSQSPSNKVTEKGKDVELRCDPISGHTALYWYRQSLGQGLEFLIYFQGNSAPDKSGLPSDRFSAERTGGSVSTLTIQRTQQEDSAVYLCASSLGNLAGRETQYFGPGTRLLVL.